A single sample is the source of the 3 T cell receptor beta chains below, sequenced in a study of cytomegalovirus exposure and HLA in healthy donors. Researchers ran the PCR with 60 Vbeta and 13 Jbeta primers. Profiling relied on immunoSEQ multiplex PCR, and the TCRdb table lists in-frame clones only, not all of them. The sample lists around 150,000 clones, over 80% seen once, with 1.5% to 1.7% in the top ten. Material: PBMCs. The receptors shown here come from a woman aged 18-29 years in good health and CMV-seronegative.

V is TRBV5-1 and J is TRBJ2-7; 9 bases align to TRBD2. Looked up from germline, CDR1 is SGHRS and CDR2 is YFSETQ. V was pared by 3 bases and J by 11 bases, with 3 bases of the junction left unmatched. The CDR3 has 11 residues. Here the CDR3 reads CASSWGLAKYF. The DNA for the CDR3 is TGCGCCAGCAGCTGGGGACTAGCTAAGTACTTC.

Concerning this clone itself: One end of the junction varies from germline; a read error may be responsible. The chain couples TRBV7-7 to TRBJ1-1; TRBD1 might be the D (6 bases). The germline CDR1 and CDR2 sequences are SSHAT and FNYEAQ (reference sequence). The length of the CDR3 is 13 residues. CDR3: CASSLRGGTEAFF. The CDR3 DNA is TGTGCTAGCAGCTTAAGGGGGGGTACTGAAGCTTTCTTT.

The CDR3 region has the DNA TGTGCCAGCAGCTCTACAGAGACCCAGTACTTC. Amino acids: CASSSTETQYF. This sequence joins TRBV7-9 and TRBJ2-5; D is unclear. The germline V gene has CDR1 SEHNR and CDR2 FQNEAQ (reference sequence). V lost 4 bases and J lost 4, with 4 bases in between. This CDR3 has 11 residues.